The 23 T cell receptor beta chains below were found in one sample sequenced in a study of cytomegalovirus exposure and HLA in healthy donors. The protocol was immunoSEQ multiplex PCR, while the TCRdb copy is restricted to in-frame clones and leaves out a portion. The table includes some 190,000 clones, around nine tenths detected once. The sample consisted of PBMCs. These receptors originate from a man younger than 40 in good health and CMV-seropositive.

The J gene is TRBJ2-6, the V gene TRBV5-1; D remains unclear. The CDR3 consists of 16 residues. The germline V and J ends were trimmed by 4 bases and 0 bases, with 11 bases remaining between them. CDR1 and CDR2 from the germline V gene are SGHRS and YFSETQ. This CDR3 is CASSEAPRSGANVLTF. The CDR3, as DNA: TGCGCCAGCAGCGAGGCGCCACGCTCTGGGGCCAACGTCCTGACTTTC. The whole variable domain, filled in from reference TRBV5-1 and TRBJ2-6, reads KAGVTQTPRYLIKTRGQQVTLSCSPISGHRSVSWYQQTPGQGLQFLFEYFSETQRNKGNFPGRFSGRQFSNSRSEMNVSTLELGDSALYLCASSEAPRSGANVLTFGAGSRLTVL.

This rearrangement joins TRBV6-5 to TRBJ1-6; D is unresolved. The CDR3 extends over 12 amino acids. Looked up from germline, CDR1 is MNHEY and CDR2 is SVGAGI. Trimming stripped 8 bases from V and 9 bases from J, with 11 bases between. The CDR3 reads CASSGSSSPLHF. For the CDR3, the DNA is TGTGCCAGCTCCGGTTCAAGTTCACCCCTCCACTTT.

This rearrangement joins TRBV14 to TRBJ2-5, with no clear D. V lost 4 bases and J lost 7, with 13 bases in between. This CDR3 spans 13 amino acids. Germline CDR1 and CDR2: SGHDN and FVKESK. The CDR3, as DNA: TGTGCCAGCAGCCCGGGCCCATACCTGACCCAGTACTTC. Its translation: CASSPGPYLTQYF.

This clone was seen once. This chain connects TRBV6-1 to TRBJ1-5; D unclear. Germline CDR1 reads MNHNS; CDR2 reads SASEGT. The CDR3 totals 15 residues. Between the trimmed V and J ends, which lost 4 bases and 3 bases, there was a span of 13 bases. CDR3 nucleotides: TGTGCCAGCAGTGGTAAACCGGAATACAATCAGCCCCAGCATTTT. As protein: CASSGKPEYNQPQHF.

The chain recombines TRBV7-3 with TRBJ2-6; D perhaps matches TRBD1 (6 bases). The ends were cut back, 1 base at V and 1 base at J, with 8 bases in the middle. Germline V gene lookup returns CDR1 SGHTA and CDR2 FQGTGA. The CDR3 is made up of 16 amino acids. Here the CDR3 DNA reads TGTGCCAGCAGCTTAAAAGGGGGATCTGGGGCCAACGTCCTGACTTTC. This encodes CASSLKGGSGANVLTF.

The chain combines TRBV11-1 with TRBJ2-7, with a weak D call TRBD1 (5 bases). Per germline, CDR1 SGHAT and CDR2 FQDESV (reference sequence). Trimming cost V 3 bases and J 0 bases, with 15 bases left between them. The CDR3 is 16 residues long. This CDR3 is CASSLDIPPSSYEQYF. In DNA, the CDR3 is TGTGCCAGCAGCTTGGACATTCCCCCTAGCTCCTACGAGCAGTACTTC. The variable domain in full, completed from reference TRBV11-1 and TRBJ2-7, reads EAEVAQSPRYKITEKSQAVAFWCDPISGHATLYWYRQILGQGPELLVQFQDESVVDDSQLPKDRFSAERLKGVDSTLKIQPAELGDSAMYLCASSLDIPPSSYEQYFGPGTRLTVT.

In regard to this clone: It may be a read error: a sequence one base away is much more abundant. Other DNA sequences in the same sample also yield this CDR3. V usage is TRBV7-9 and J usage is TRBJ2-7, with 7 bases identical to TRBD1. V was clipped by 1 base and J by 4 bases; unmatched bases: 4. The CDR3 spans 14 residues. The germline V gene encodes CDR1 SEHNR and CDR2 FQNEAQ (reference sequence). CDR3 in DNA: TGTGCCAGCAGCTTAGAGGGCAGGGGGTACGAGCAGTACTTC. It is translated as CASSLEGRGYEQYF.

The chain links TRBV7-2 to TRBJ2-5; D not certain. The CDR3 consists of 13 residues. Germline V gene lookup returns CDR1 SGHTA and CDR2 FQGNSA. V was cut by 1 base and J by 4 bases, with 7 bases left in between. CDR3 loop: CASSLGQRETQYF. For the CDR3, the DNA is TGTGCCAGCAGCTTAGGTCAGAGAGAGACCCAGTACTTC.

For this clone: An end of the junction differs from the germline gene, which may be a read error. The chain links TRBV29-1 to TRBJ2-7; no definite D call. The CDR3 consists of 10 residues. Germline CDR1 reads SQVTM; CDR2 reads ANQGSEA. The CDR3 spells CSVQDGQQYF. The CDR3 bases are TGCAGCGTTCAAGACGGCCAGCAGTACTTC.

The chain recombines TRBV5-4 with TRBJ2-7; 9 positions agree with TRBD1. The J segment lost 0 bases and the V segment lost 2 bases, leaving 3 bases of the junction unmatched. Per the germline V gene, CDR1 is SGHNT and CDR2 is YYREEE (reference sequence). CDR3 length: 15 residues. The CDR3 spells CASSFTTGGSYEQYF. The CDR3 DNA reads TGTGCCAGCAGCTTTACGACAGGGGGCTCCTACGAGCAGTACTTC.

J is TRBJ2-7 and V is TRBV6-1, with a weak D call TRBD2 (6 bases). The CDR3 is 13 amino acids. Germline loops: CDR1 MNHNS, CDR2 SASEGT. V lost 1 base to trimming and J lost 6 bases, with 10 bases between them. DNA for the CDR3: TGTGCCAGCAGTGAAGGTCCGGGAGTCGAGCAGTACTTC. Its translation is CASSEGPGVEQYF.

DNA for the CDR3: TGTGCCAGCAGCTTAGCGTCAGCGGGAGGGGGGGAGACCCAGTACTTC. Its protein product is CASSLASAGGGETQYF. The chain combines TRBV7-9 with TRBJ2-5; 10 nucleotides line up with TRBD2. V was clipped by 0 bases and J by 5 bases; unmatched bases: 6. Germline values: CDR1 SEHNR, CDR2 FQNEAQ (reference sequence). The CDR3 extends over 16 amino acids.

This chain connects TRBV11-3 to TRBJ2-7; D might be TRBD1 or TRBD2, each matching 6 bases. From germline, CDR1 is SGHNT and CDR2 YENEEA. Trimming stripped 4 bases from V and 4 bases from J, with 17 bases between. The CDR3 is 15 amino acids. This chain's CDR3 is CASSSRLGGAYEQYF. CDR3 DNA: TGTGCCAGCAGCTCCCGCTTGGGGGGCGCGTACGAGCAGTACTTC.

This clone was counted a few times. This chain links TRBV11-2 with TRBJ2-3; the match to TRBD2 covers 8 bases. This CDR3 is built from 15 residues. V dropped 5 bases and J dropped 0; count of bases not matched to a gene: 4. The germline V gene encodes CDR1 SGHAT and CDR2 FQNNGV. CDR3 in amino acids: CASSKLAASTDTQYF. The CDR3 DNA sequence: TGTGCCAGCAGCAAACTAGCGGCCAGCACAGATACGCAGTATTTT.

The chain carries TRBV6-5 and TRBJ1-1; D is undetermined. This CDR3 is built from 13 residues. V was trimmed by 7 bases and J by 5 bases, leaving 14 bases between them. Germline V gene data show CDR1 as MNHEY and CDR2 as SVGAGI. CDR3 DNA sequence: TGTGCCAGCAACCCGACCGTCGGAACTGAAGCTTTCTTT. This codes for CASNPTVGTEAFF.

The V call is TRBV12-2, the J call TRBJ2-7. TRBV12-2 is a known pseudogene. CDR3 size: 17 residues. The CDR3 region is CASRSRLVCPGTDEQYF. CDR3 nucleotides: TGTGCAAGTCGCTCTCGGTTGGTGTGCCCCGGGACGGACGAGCAGTACTTC.

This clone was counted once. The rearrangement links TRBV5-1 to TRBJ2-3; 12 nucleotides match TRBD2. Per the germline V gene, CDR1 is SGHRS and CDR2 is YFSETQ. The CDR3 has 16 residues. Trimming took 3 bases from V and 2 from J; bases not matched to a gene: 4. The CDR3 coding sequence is TGCGCCAGCAGCTCCGGACTAGCGGGAATCACAGATACGCAGTATTTT. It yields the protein CASSSGLAGITDTQYF. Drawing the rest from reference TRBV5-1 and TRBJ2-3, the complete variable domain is KAGVTQTPRYLIKTRGQQVTLSCSPISGHRSVSWYQQTPGQGLQFLFEYFSETQRNKGNFPGRFSGRQFSNSRSEMNVSTLELGDSALYLCASSSGLAGITDTQYFGPGTRLTVL.

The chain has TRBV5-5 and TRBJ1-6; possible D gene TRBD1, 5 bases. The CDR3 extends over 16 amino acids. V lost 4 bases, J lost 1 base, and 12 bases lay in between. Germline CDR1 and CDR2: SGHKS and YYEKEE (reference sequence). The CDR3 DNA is TGTGCCAGCAGCCCGGTTGGGGGTTCCTATAATTCACCCCTCCACTTT. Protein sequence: CASSPVGGSYNSPLHF.

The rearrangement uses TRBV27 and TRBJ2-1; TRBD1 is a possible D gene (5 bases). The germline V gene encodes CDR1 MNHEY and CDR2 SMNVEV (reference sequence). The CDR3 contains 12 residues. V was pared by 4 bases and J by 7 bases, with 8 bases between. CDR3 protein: CASSSSGNEQFF. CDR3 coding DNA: TGTGCCAGCAGTTCTTCAGGGAATGAGCAGTTCTTC.

DNA for the CDR3: TGCGCCAGCAGCTTGGCCGGTAGCGACATCTCCTACAATGAGCAGTTCTTC. Translating gives CASSLAGSDISYNEQFF. This chain joins TRBV5-1 and TRBJ2-1, with D maybe TRBD2 (5 bases). Germline CDR1 SGHRS, CDR2 YFSETQ. This CDR3 has 17 residues. The V gene lost 0 bases and the J gene lost 0 bases, with 13 bases spanning the gap. The full variable domain, its missing parts supplied by reference TRBV5-1 and TRBJ2-1, is KAGVTQTPRYLIKTRGQQVTLSCSPISGHRSVSWYQQTPGQGLQFLFEYFSETQRNKGNFPGRFSGRQFSNSRSEMNVSTLELGDSALYLCASSLAGSDISYNEQFFGPGTRLTVL.

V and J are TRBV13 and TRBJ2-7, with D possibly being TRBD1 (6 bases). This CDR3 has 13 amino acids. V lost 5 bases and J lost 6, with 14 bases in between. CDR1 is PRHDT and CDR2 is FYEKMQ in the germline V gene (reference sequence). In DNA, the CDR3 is TGTGCCAGCAGCGCCGGGACAATTGTCGAGCAGTACTTC. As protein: CASSAGTIVEQYF.

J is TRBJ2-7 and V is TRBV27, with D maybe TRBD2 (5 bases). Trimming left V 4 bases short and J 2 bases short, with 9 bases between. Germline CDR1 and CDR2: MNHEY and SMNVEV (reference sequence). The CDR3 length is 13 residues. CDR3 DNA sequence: TGTGCCAGCAGTTACGGGGTTACCTACGAGCAGTACTTC. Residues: CASSYGVTYEQYF.

CDR3: CASSEVLARNYTF. CDR3 DNA sequence: TGTGCCAGCAGTGAAGTCTTGGCGAGAAACTACACCTTC. J is TRBJ1-2 and V is TRBV2, with D unresolved. With 1 base removed from V and 10 bases from J, the gap between germline ends came to 13 bases. In germline, CDR1 is SNHLY, CDR2 FYNNEI. This CDR3 has 13 residues.